This T cell receptor (beta chain) was sequenced during a study of blood T cell repertoires in COVID-19. Looked up from germline, CDR1 is SGHRS and CDR2 is YFSETQ. V shed 4 bases, J shed 4 bases, and the junction held 7 bases outside the gene matches. The CDR3 sequence is 16 residues long. This clone was counted between two and nine times. This specimen includes other DNA sequences encoding the same CDR3. The method was immunoSEQ multiplex PCR; TCRdb's version includes in-frame clones alone and lacks a portion of them. This sample has about 160,000 clones, with 75% to 85% found just once. Seattle patients were enrolled while actively infected and followed longitudinally.

The chain uses TRBV5-1 and TRBJ2-3, with TRBD2 identical over 12 bases. Sequencing was carried out using peripheral blood. The sequence derives from a woman aged 55-70 years with COVID-19, enrolled during active disease. This chain's CDR3 is CASSPRTSGNADTQYF. The DNA of the CDR3 is TGCGCCAGCAGCCCGCGGACTAGCGGGAACGCAGATACGCAGTATTTT.